This T cell receptor (beta chain) was identified during a study of blood T cell repertoires in COVID-19. Looking at the study overall: The samples span acute and convalescent COVID-19 from the United States, Italy and Spain. T cells, B-cell-depleted T cells, or PBMCs supplied cDNA or gDNA.

Per the study methods: Amplifying reference gene primers gave estimates of nucleated cell counts. The assay was immunoSEQ multiplex PCR, and TCRdb's table has in-frame clones only and misses some. Clonal size and the V and J genes are those of that table, whereas D and trimming came from the DNA. The sample has 100,000 or so clones, 80% to 85% seen once. This CDR3 has 14 residues. Per the germline V gene, CDR1 is SGHTA and CDR2 is FQGNSA. The trim removed 3 bases at V and 7 bases at J, leaving 4 bases unmatched. Sample: peripheral blood. The TCR sequence derives from a woman aged 80 or over with acute or convalescent COVID-19. The rearrangement links TRBV7-2 to TRBJ1-2; 11 positions match TRBD1. The CDR3 nucleotides read TGTGCCAGCAGCTTCCAGGGGACAGGGGGTGGCTACACCTTC. The encoded protein is CASSFQGTGGGYTF.